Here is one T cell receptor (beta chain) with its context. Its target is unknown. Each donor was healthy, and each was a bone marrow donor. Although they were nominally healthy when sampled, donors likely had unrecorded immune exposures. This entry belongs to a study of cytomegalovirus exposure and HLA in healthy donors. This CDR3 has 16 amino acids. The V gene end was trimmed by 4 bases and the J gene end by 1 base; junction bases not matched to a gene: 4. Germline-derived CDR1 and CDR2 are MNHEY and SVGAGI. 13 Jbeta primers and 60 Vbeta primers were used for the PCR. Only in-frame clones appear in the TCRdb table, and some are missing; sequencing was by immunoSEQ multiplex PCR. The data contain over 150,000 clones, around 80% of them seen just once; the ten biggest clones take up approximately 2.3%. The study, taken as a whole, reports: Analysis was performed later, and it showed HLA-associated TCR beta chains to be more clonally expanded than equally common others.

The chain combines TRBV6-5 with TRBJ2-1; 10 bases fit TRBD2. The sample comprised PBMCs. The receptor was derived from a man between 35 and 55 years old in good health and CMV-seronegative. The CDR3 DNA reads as TGTGCCAGCAGTTCTCCGACTAGCGGGTCCTACAATGAGCAGTTCTTC. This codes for CASSSPTSGSYNEQFF.